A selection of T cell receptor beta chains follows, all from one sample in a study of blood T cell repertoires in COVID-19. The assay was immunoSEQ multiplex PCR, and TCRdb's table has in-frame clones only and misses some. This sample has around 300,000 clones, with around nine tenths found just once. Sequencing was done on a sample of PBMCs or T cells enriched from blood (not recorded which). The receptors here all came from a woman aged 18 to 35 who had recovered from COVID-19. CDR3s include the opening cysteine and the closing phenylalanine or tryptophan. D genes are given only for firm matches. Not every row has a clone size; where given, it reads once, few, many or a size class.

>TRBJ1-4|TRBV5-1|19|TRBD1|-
TGCGCCAGCAGCTTGGGCCCGCGGGACAGGGTAGCCGGTAATGAAAAACTGTTTTTT
CASSLGPRDRVAGNEKLFF
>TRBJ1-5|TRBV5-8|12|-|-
TGTGCCAGCAGCTTCAGGGGTCAGCCCCAGCATTTT
CASSFRGQPQHF
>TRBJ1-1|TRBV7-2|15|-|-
TGTGCCAGCAGCCCGTACAGGAACATGAACACTGAAGCTTTCTTT
CASSPYRNMNTEAFF
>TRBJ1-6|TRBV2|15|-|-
TGTGCCAGCAGTGAGGGGCCACAGGTTAATTCACCCCTCCACTTT
CASSEGPQVNSPLHF
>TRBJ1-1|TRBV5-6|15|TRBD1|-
TGTGCCAGCAGCTTCGGGGACAGGGAAGTATCTGAAGCTTTCTTT
CASSFGDREVSEAFF
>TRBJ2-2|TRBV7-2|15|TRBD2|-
TGTGCCAGCAGCTTAGTACTAGCGGGGGTCCGGGAGCTGTTTTTT
CASSLVLAGVRELFF
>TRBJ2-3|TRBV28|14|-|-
TGTGCCAGCAGTCCGGGGACTCCAACAGATACGCAGTATTTT
CASSPGTPTDTQYF
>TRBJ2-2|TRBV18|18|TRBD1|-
TGTGCCAGCTCACGGGGACAGAGGAGGCAGGGCGTGACCGGGGAGCTGTTTTTT
CASSRGQRRQGVTGELFF
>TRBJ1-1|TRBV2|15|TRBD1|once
TGTGCCAGCAGTGAAATGACAGGGCAGAACACTGAAGCTTTCTTT
CASSEMTGQNTEAFF
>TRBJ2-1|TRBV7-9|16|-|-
TGTGCCAGCAGCCGGGGGGCAGGACAGGGATACAATGAGCAGTTCTTC
CASSRGAGQGYNEQFF
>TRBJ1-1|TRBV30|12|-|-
TGTGCCTGGAGTCCCCCGGGACAACGAGCTTTCTTT
CAWSPPGQRAFF
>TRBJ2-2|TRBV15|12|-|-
TGTGCCACCCTGCGCCAAACCGGGGAGCTGTTTTTT
CATLRQTGELFF
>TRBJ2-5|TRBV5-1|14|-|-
TGCGCCAGCAGCCCCTTGCAGGCGGGGGAGACCCAGTACTTC
CASSPLQAGETQYF
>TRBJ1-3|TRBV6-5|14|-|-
TGTGCCAGCAGTTTTGAAGCCGTCGGAAACACCATATATTTT
CASSFEAVGNTIYF
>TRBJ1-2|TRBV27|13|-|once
TGTGCCAGCAGTTCTGGCCCTAACTATGGCTACACCTTC
CASSSGPNYGYTF
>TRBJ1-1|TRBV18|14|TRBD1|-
TGTGCCAGCTCACCGGGACAGACGAACACTGAAGCTTTCTTT
CASSPGQTNTEAFF
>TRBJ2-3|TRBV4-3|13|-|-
TGCGCCAGCAAGGACATAAACACAGATACGCAGTATTTT
CASKDINTDTQYF
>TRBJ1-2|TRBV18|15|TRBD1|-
TGTGCCAGCTCACCCCAGGGGACAGGGACCTATGGCTACACCTTC
CASSPQGTGTYGYTF
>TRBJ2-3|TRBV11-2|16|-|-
TGTGCCAGCAGCTTAGTCCTTCGGAGCGATTCAGATACGCAGTATTTT
CASSLVLRSDSDTQYF
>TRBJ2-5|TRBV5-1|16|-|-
TGCGCCAGCAGCTTGGAGGCGGGGGCCGCCTGGGAGACCCAGTACTTC
CASSLEAGAAWETQYF
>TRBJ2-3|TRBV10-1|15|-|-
TGCGCCAGCAGTGAGTCTAACAGGTTCACAGATACGCAGTATTTT
CASSESNRFTDTQYF
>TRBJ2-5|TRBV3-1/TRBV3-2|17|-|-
TGTGCCAGCAGCCGCGAAAGGCGGCGGCCCCCCCAAGAGACCCAGTACTTC
CASSRERRRPPQETQYF
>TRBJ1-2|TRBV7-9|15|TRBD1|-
TGTGCCAGCAGCCCAGCAGGGGACAGGGCCTATGGCTACACCTTC
CASSPAGDRAYGYTF
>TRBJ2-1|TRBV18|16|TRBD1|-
TGTGCCAGCTCACCACCCTCACAGGGGTCCTACAATGAGCAGTTCTTC
CASSPPSQGSYNEQFF
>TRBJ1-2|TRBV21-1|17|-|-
TGTGCCAGCAGCAAAGGGGCCAGGACAGGAACTAACTATGGCTACACCTTC
CASSKGARTGTNYGYTF
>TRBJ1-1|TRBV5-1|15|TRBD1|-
TGCGCCAGCAGCCAAGACAGGGGGCGAACCCCTGAAGCTTTCTTT
CASSQDRGRTPEAFF
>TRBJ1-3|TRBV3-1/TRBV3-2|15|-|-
TGTGCCAGCAGCCAAGAGTCATCAGCTGGAAACACCATATATTTT
CASSQESSAGNTIYF
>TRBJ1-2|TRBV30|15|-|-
TGTGCCTGGAGTTGGGGGGGTGGAAAGGGAAGGCGCTACACCTTC
CAWSWGGGKGRRYTF
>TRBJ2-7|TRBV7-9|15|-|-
TGTGCCAGCAGGGCCACGGGGGGCCCCTCCTACGAGCAGTACTTC
CASRATGGPSYEQYF
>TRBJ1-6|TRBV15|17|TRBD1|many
TGTGCCACCAGCAAGGGCATCCCAGGACAGGGTTTCTATCCCCTCCACTTT
CATSKGIPGQGFYPLHF
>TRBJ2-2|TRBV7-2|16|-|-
TGTGCCAGCAGCTTAGCGGGGGGTAGTAACACCGGGGAGCTGTTTTTT
CASSLAGGSNTGELFF
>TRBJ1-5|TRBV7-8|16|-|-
TGTGCCAGCAGCTTAGGCAGGGGCACATCGGGTTGGCCCCAGCATTTT
CASSLGRGTSGWPQHF
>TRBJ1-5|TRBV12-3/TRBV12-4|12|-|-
TGTGCCAGCAATGTCCCTAGTCAGCCCCAGCATTTT
CASNVPSQPQHF
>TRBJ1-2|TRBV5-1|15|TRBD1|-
TGCGCCAGCAGCTTGACGGGACAGGGGTTCTATGGCTACACCTTC
CASSLTGQGFYGYTF
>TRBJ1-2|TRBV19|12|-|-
TGTGCCAGTAAGCCAGGGGCGAGAGGCTACACCTTC
CASKPGARGYTF
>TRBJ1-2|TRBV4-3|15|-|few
TGCGCCAGCAGCCAAGTCGAGGGAAGCCTATATGGCTACACCTTC
CASSQVEGSLYGYTF
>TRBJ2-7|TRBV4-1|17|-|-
TGCGCCAGCAGCCCAAGGTCTTCGGGACATAGCTCCTACGAGCAGTACTTC
CASSPRSSGHSSYEQYF
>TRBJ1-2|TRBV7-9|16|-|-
TGTGCCAGCAGCTTACCCCGGGACACTACTAACTATGGCTACACCTTC
CASSLPRDTTNYGYTF
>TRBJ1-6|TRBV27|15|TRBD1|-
TGTGCCAGCACCTCGGACAGGCTGATGAATTCACCCCTCCACTTT
CASTSDRLMNSPLHF
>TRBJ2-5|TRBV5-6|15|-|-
TGTGCCAGCAGCTCTCTTAGACACGTACAAGAGACCCAGTACTTC
CASSSLRHVQETQYF
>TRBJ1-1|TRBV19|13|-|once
TGTGCCAGTAGTGCCGGAGTTGACACTGAAGCTTTCTTT
CASSAGVDTEAFF
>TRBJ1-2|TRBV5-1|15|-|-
TGCGCCAGCAGCTTGGTTGGACTAGCTAACTATGGCTACACCTTC
CASSLVGLANYGYTF